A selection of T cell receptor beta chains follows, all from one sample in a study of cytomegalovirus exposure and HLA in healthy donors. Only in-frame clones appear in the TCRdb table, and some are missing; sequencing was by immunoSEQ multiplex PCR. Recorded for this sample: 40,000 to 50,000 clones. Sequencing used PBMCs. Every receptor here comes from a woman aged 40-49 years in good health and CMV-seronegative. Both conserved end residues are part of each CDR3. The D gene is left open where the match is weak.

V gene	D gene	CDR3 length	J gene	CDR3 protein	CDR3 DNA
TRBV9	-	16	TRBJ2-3	CASSSQDYNVADTQYF	TGTGCCAGCAGCTCGCAGGACTATAACGTGGCTGATACGCAGTATTTT
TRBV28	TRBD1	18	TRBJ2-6	CASSPQTGGVSGANVLTF	TGTGCCAGCAGTCCCCAGACAGGGGGCGTATCTGGGGCCAACGTCCTGACTTTC
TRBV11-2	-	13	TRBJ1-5	CASSYAGGQPQHF	TGTGCCAGCAGCTATGCGGGGGGTCAGCCCCAGCATTTT
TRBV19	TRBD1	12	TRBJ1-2	CASKDRSYGYTF	TGTGCCAGTAAGGACAGGAGCTATGGCTACACCTTC
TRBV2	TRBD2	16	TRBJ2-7	CASSRPSLAGVYEQYF	TGTGCCAGCAGTCGTCCTTCACTAGCGGGAGTTTACGAGCAGTACTTC
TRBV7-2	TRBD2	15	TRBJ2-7	CASSQGLAGVNEQYF	TGTGCCAGCAGCCAGGGACTAGCGGGAGTAAACGAGCAGTACTTC
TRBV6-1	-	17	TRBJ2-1	CASSEPGLGQYDNEQFF	TGTGCCAGCAGTGAACCTGGTCTTGGACAGTACGACAATGAGCAGTTCTTC
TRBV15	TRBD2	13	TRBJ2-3	CATSRDGWREGYF	TGTGCCACCAGCAGAGATGGATGGAGGGAGGGGTATTTT
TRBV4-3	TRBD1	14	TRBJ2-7	CASSPGTGSYEQYF	TGCGCCAGCAGCCCCGGGACAGGGTCCTACGAGCAGTACTTC
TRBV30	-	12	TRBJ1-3	CAQRGDGNNIYF	TGTGCCCAGCGGGGGGATGGAAACAACATATATTTT
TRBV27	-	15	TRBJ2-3	CASSLGSRGTDTQYF	TGTGCCAGCAGTTTGGGGTCCAGGGGCACAGATACGCAGTATTTT
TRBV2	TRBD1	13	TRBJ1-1	CASMTDRGFEAFF	TGTGCCAGCATGACGGACAGGGGCTTTGAAGCTTTCTTT
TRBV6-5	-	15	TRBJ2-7	CASSFRDKDSHEQYF	TGTGCCAGCAGTTTCCGGGACAAGGATTCCCACGAGCAGTACTTC
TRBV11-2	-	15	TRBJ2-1	CASSSDSRGGNEQFF	TGTGCCAGCAGCTCCGATAGTAGAGGGGGAAATGAGCAGTTCTTC
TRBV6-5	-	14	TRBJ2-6	CASSYFLGANVLTF	TGTGCCAGCAGTTACTTTCTTGGGGCCAACGTCCTGACTTTC
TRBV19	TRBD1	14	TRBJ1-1	CASSTGTGEILAFF	TGTGCCAGTAGTACCGGGACAGGGGAAATTTTAGCTTTCTTT
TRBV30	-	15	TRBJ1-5	CAWSDGTNSNQPQHF	TGTGCCTGGAGTGACGGGACAAATAGTAATCAGCCCCAGCATTTT
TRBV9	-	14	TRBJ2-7	CASSVTGGNYEQYF	TGTGCCAGCAGCGTTACCGGGGGAAATTACGAGCAGTACTTC
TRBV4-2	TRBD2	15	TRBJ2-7	CASSPGLAGTYEQYF	TGTGCCAGCAGCCCGGGACTAGCGGGGACCTACGAGCAGTACTTC
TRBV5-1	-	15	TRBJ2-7	CASSLVLALGDEQYF	TGCGCCAGCAGCTTGGTGCTAGCGCTAGGAGACGAGCAGTACTTC
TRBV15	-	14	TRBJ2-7	CATSREQGGYEQYF	TGTGCCACCAGCAGAGAACAGGGAGGGTACGAGCAGTACTTC
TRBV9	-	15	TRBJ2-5	CASSPTGRYQETQYF	TGTGCCAGCAGCCCCACAGGACGGTACCAAGAGACCCAGTACTTC
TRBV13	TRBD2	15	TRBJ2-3	CASSFQLAGGDTQYF	TGTGCCAGCAGCTTCCAACTAGCGGGAGGAGATACGCAGTATTTT
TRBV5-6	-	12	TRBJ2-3	CASSLEGDTQYF	TGTGCCAGCAGCTTAGAGGGAGATACGCAGTATTTT
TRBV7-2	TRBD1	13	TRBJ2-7	CASSLRQGGEQYF	TGTGCCAGCAGCTTGAGACAGGGGGGCGAGCAGTACTTC
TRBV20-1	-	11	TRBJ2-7	CSGASEYEQYF	TGCAGTGGAGCGAGTGAGTACGAGCAGTACTTC
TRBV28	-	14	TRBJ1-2	CASSLRGGGDGYTF	TGTGCCAGCAGTCTCCGGGGAGGTGGAGATGGCTACACCTTC